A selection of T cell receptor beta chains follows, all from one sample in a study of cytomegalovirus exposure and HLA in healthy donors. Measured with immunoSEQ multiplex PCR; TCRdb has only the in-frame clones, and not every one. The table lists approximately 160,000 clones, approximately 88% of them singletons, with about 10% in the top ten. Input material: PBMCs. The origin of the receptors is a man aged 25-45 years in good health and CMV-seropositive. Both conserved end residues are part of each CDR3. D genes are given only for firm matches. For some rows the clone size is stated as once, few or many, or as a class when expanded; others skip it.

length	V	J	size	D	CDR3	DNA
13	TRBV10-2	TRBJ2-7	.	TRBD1	CASRGDRSYEQYF	TGCGCCAGCAGAGGGGACAGAAGCTACGAGCAGTACTTC
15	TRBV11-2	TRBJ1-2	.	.	CASSLVIQGSEGYTF	TGTGCCAGCAGCTTAGTTATCCAGGGTTCTGAAGGCTACACCTTC
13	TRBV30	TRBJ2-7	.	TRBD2	CAWSGSGAYEQYF	TGTGCCTGGAGTGGGAGCGGGGCATACGAGCAGTACTTC
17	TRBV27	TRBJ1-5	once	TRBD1	CASSRTGARTSNQPQHF	TGTGCCAGCAGTCGAACAGGGGCGCGAACTAGCAATCAGCCCCAGCATTTT
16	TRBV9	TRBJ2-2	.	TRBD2	CASSVASGMNTGELFF	TGTGCCAGCAGCGTGGCTAGCGGGATGAACACCGGGGAGCTGTTTTTT
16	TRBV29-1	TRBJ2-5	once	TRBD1	CSVDTGGWSSEETQYF	TGCAGCGTTGATACAGGGGGCTGGAGTTCCGAAGAGACCCAGTACTTC
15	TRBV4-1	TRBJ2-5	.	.	CASSQDISRGETQYF	TGCGCCAGCAGCCAAGATATCTCCAGGGGTGAGACCCAGTACTTC
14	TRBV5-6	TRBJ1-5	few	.	CASSLGLPNQPQHF	TGTGCCAGCAGCTTGGGACTTCCCAATCAGCCCCAGCATTTT
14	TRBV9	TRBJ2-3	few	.	CASSVEGVRDTQYF	TGTGCCAGCAGCGTAGAGGGGGTTCGAGATACGCAGTATTTT
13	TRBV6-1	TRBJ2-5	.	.	CASSEAAPGTQYF	TGTGCCAGCAGTGAAGCGGCCCCTGGGACCCAGTACTTC
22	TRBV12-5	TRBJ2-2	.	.	CASGLTPTGTSTSGTNTGELFF	TGTGCTAGTGGTTTGACGCCAACCGGGACAAGCACAAGTGGAACGAACACCGGGGAGCTGTTTTTT
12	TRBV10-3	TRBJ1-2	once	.	CAIRATNYGYTF	TGTGCCATCAGGGCAACTAACTATGGCTACACCTTC
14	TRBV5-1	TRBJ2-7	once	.	CASSFSQGRYEQYF	TGCGCCAGCAGCTTTTCACAGGGGAGGTACGAGCAGTACTTC
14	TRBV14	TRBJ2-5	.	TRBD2	CASSQLRGKETQYF	TGTGCCAGCAGCCAATTGCGGGGGAAAGAGACCCAGTACTTC
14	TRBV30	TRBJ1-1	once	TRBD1	CAGTGGRMNTEAFF	TGTGCCGGGACAGGGGGAAGGATGAACACTGAAGCTTTCTTT
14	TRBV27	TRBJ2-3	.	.	CASSLSHRDHTQYF	TGTGCCAGCAGTTTAAGCCACAGGGACCATACGCAGTATTTT
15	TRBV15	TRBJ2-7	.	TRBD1	CATSRDNRGFDEQYF	TGTGCCACCAGCAGAGATAACAGGGGGTTCGACGAGCAGTACTTC
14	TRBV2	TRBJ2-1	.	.	CASSEGGGGDEQFF	TGTGCCAGCAGTGAGGGAGGGGGGGGCGATGAGCAGTTCTTC
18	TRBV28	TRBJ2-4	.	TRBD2	CASTKGDGSGMSKNIQYF	TGTGCCAGCACGAAGGGAGATGGGAGCGGGATGTCCAAAAACATTCAGTACTTC
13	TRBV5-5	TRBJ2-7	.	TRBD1	CATTRTGLYEQYF	TGTGCCACCACGAGGACAGGGCTCTACGAGCAGTACTTC
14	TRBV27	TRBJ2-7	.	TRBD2	CASSLTSGTNEQYF	TGTGCCAGCAGTTTAACTAGCGGGACCAACGAGCAGTACTTC
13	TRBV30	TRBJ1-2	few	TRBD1	CAWSAGTDYGYTF	TGTGCCTGGAGTGCGGGGACAGACTATGGCTACACCTTC
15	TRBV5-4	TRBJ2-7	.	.	CASSPPGGATYEQYF	TGTGCCAGCAGCCCCCCTGGCGGGGCTACCTACGAGCAGTACTTC
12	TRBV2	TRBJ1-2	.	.	CASTQQEYGYTF	TGTGCCAGCACCCAACAGGAGTATGGCTACACCTTC
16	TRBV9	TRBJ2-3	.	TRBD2	CASSALAGGPQDTQYF	TGTGCCAGCAGCGCCCTAGCGGGGGGGCCCCAAGATACGCAGTATTTT
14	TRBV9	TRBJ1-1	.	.	CASSSNGWQGEAFF	TGTGCCAGCAGCTCCAACGGGTGGCAGGGTGAAGCTTTCTTT
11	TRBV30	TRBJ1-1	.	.	CAWSVRGEAFF	TGTGCCTGGAGTGTACGCGGGGAAGCTTTCTTT
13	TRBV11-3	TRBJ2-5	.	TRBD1	CASSLYRGETQYF	TGTGCCAGCAGCTTATACAGGGGAGAGACCCAGTACTTC